This TCR beta chain was recorded in a study of T-cell memory formation after mild COVID-19 listed by TCRdb under 2021. Concerning the study at large: TCR sequence clusters from the two donors were found to be largely donor specific. Longitudinal TCRalpha and TCRbeta repertoire sequencing tracked T-cell clones expanding and contracting after mild COVID-19 in a couple of donors. Two young, previously healthy adult volunteers, one female and one male, were included in the cohort. What the research found in general, with its limitations: Contracting CD4+ clones appeared mostly in the CM and EM memory subsets, whereas CD8+ clones were enriched in EMRA. Only two mild cases were covered by the study, and larger cohorts that include severe cases with pre-infection samples were considered necessary. Some responding clones were detected in pre-infection memory, suggesting pre-existing cross-reactive memory T cells joined the SARS-CoV-2 response. The second-wave clones that peaked on day 37 were not confirmed to be SARS-CoV-2 specific. Balanced CD4/CD8 phenotypes were observed for clones contracting from day 15 to 85, whereas a bias towards CD4+ was observed for a second wave of clones expanding from day 15 to 37.

A remark on this clonotype: The antigen it binds to is not known. It has no much larger one-base neighbor in the sample; base qualities were not kept.

PBMCs were isolated by Ficoll-Paque density gradient centrifugation. This sample was sequenced with an Illumina NovaSeq 6000. TCRalpha and TCRbeta cDNA libraries were built by 5'RACE with constant-segment primers, adding sample barcodes and unique molecular identifiers. Trizol reagent was used to extract RNA from every sample. The libraries were amplified in two PCR steps, and the second step added a second sample barcode and Illumina TruSeq adapters. Sequencing of libraries was performed on an Illumina NovaSeq with 2 x 150 bp paired-end reads. Concerning the study's data processing: Demultiplexing of reads and collapsing into UMI-guided consensus sequences were performed with migec v1.2.7. Using mixcr v2.1.11, the UMI consensuses were aligned to TRA and TRB V and J templates and assembled into clonotypes. A clonotype was counted as expanded or contracted only if both edgeR and NoisET called the change significant, with noise models trained on biological replicates. For edgeR calls, a false discovery rate-adjusted p below 0.01 and a log2 fold-change threshold of 1 were applied. As an exploratory analysis of dynamics, PCA with hierarchical clustering was applied to max-normalized trajectories of the 1000 most abundant clonotypes. Separately sequenced CD4+ and CD8+ repertoires were used to assign a CD4 or CD8 phenotype to each responding clone. TCRdb reanalyzed the raw reads on its own, using fastp at Q25 for trimming and MiXCR for clone calling, and kept in-frame beta chains. Entries that share a CDR3 protein sequence are merged under the most common genes and DNA. TCRdb, rather than the study authors, made the V and J calls. This sample lists about 400,000 distinct CDR3 sequences; more than 20% were detected once. The top ten constitute around 14% of the sample.

V loses 8 bases, J loses 5 bases, and the germline ends lie 12 bases apart. The cysteine opens and the phenylalanine closes a CDR3 of 11 amino acids. Solely the CDR3 DNA is kept, with 33 bases framed from the first base. CDR1 and CDR2, looked up from the germline V gene (reference sequence), are DFQATT and SNEGSKA. This receptor was obtained from an adult woman who had mild COVID-19 (a few samples of this study predate the infection). The sample titles of this study are shuffled in the database, so cell type and time point are left out; the donor was told from shared clones. The chain uses TRBV20-1 and TRBJ2-5; the D gene assignment is ambiguous. Input material: PBMCs or a T cell subset sorted from them (not recorded which). The CDR3 region: CSCPFFETQYF. The sequenced DNA: TGCAGTTGCCCTTTTTTCGAGACCCAGTACTTC.